This T cell receptor (beta chain) derives from a study of blood T cell repertoires in COVID-19. Study background: Acute and convalescent COVID-19 specimens originated in the United States, Italy and Spain. T cells, B-cell-depleted T cells, or PBMCs provided the cDNA or gDNA that served as material.

As processed by the authors: Amplification of reference gene primers provided the estimated nucleated cell counts. Using immunoSEQ multiplex PCR, the repertoire was profiled, and TCRdb retains in-frame clones only, with some absent. That table gives V, J and clone size, and the DNA gave D and trimming. The sample lists around 83,000 clones, more than 85% occurring once. The CDR3 loop spans 15 amino acids. Germline-derived CDR1 and CDR2 are MDHEN and SYDVKM. Trimming removed 6 bases from V and 6 bases from J; junction bases left unmatched: 12. This chain links TRBV28 with TRBJ2-7, with 9 positions matching TRBD2. Source material: peripheral blood. This clonotype originated in a man in his 70s with active or convalescent COVID-19. The CDR3 nucleotides are TGTGCCAGCAGGGGAGGAGCGGGAGGACGGGTCGAGCAGTACTTC. Translation gives CASRGGAGGRVEQYF.